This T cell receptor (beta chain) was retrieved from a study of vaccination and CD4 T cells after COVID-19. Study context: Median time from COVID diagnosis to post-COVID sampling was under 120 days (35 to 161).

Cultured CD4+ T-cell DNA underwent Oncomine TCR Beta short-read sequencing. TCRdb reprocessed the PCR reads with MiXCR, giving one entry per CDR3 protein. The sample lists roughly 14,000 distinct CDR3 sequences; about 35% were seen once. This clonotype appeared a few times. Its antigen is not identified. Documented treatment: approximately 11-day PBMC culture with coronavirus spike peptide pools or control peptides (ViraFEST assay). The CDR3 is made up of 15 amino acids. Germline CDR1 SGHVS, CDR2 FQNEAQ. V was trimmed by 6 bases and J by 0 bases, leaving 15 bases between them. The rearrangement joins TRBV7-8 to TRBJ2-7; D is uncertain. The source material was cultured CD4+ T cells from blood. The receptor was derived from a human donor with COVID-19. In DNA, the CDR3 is TGTGCCAGCAGGAGCACTGTTAGGACCTCCTACGAGCAGTACTTC. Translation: CASRSTVRTSYEQYF.